The 14 T cell receptor beta chains in this list originate from one sample, sequenced in a study of radiotherapy plus CTLA-4 blockade in lung cancer. TCRdb's table, derived via immunoSEQ multiplex PCR, lists solely in-frame clones and lacks some. The sample includes more than 90,000 clones, around 90% of them seen just once. The starting material was peripheral blood, obtained from a patient treated with radiotherapy plus ipilimumab. These receptors were taken from a human donor with non-small cell lung cancer that progressed on radiotherapy plus ipilimumab.

This clone has only a few counts. This CDR3 reads CASSQGRLAGGRRYEQYF. The CDR3 bases are TGTGCCAGCAGCCAAGGACGGCTAGCGGGAGGTCGTCGGTACGAGCAGTACTTC. V and J are TRBV14 and TRBJ2-7, with 11 bases identical to TRBD2. CDR3 length equals 18 residues. Germline lookup yields CDR1 SGHDN and CDR2 FVKESK. V shed 1 base and J 4 bases; nucleotides not matched to a gene: 12.

The rearrangement links TRBV18 to TRBJ2-7; 9 nucleotides match TRBD2. This CDR3 has 17 amino acids. The J segment lost 6 bases and the V segment lost 3 bases, leaving 15 bases of the junction unmatched. Germline CDR1 reads KGHSH; CDR2 reads LQKENI. The chain's CDR3 is CASSPPSSGSILGEQYF. The CDR3 DNA follows: TGTGCCAGCTCACCCCCCAGTAGCGGGAGTATATTGGGCGAGCAGTACTTC.

The genes are TRBV5-6 and TRBJ2-1, with 11 bases aligning to TRBD2. Unmatched junction bases numbered 5, after V lost 7 bases and J lost 2 bases. This CDR3 has 15 residues. CDR1 is SGHDT and CDR2 is YYEEEE in the germline V gene. The chain's CDR3 is CASRELAGAYNEQFF. CDR3 nucleotides: TGTGCCAGCCGGGAACTAGCGGGAGCCTACAATGAGCAGTTCTTC.

The genes are TRBV10-3 and TRBJ1-1; tentatively, D is TRBD1 (5 bases). From germline, CDR1 is ENHRY and CDR2 SYGVKD. CDR3 length: 12 residues. Between the trimmed V and J ends, which lost 2 bases and 4 bases, there was a span of 5 bases. CDR3: CAISEGGTEAFF. The CDR3 bases are TGTGCCATCAGTGAGGGGGGCACTGAAGCTTTCTTT.

This chain links TRBV2 with TRBJ1-5; D remains ambiguous. Germline lookup yields CDR1 SNHLY and CDR2 FYNNEI. The CDR3 runs 16 residues. Trimming shortened V by 0 bases and J by 2 bases, and 11 bases separated the two germline ends. This chain's CDR3 is CASSEARGFGNQPQHF. The CDR3, as DNA: TGTGCCAGCAGTGAAGCGCGAGGATTTGGCAATCAGCCCCAGCATTTT.

The chain joins TRBV6-1 to TRBJ1-1; D is uncertain. With 5 bases removed from V and 10 bases from J, the gap between germline ends came to 11 bases. Germline CDR1 is MNHNS and CDR2 is SASEGT. The CDR3 is 11 residues long. The chain's CDR3 is CASSLESRAFF. DNA for the CDR3: TGTGCCAGCAGTTTAGAGTCAAGAGCTTTCTTT.

The chain combines TRBV10-1 with TRBJ2-3; D not certain. This CDR3 spans 16 amino acids. Between the trimmed V and J ends, which lost 0 bases and 0 bases, there was a span of 10 bases. Germline assignment: CDR1 WNHNN and CDR2 SYGVQD (reference sequence). CDR3 nucleotides: TGCGCCAGCAGTGAGTCGGGTCGCTTCAGCACAGATACGCAGTATTTT. This encodes CASSESGRFSTDTQYF.

The chain recombines TRBV6-1 with TRBJ1-6, with 8 bases identical to TRBD1. Germline V gene data show CDR1 as MNHNS and CDR2 as SASEGT. The CDR3 is 14 residues long. V shed 6 bases, J shed 4 bases, and the junction held 2 bases outside the gene matches. The CDR3 nucleotides read TGTGCCAGCAGGAGACAGGGGTATAATTCACCCCTCCACTTT. As protein: CASRRQGYNSPLHF.

This sequence joins TRBV28 and TRBJ2-7, with D uncertain. The CDR3 extends over 12 amino acids. V lost 1 base and J 10 bases, leaving 11 bases between the germline ends. Per germline, CDR1 MDHEN and CDR2 SYDVKM. CDR3 sequence: CASSLSSVHQYF. The CDR3 DNA reads as TGTGCCAGCAGTTTATCGAGTGTTCACCAGTACTTC.

The J gene is TRBJ2-5, the V gene TRBV9, with 8 nucleotides matching TRBD2. The CDR3 runs 16 residues. J was trimmed by 5 bases and V by 3 bases; bases with no gene match: 12. Looked up from germline, CDR1 is SGDLS and CDR2 is YYNGEE. CDR3 sequence (DNA): TGTGCCAGCAGCGGGGGAACGGGAGGGGCTTGGGAGACCCAGTACTTC. The encoded protein is CASSGGTGGAWETQYF.

In this sample, this clone turned up once. The V call is TRBV6-5, the J call TRBJ2-3; TRBD2 matches at 8 bases. This CDR3 contains 15 residues. Trimming removed 4 bases from V and 10 bases from J; junction bases left unmatched: 13. Germline V gene sequence: CDR1 MNHEY, CDR2 SVGAGI. CDR3 nucleotides: TGTGCCAGCAGTTCCCTCAGCGGGAGAAGAGAAGCGCAGTATTTT. Translated, it gives CASSSLSGRREAQYF.

The chain couples TRBV6-1 to TRBJ2-7; weak D call: TRBD2 (5 bases). V was pared by 3 bases and J by 13 bases, with 22 bases between. CDR1 MNHNS and CDR2 SASEGT come from the germline V gene. CDR3 length: 14 amino acids. CDR3 loop: CASSEQRPAGSSYF. The CDR3, as DNA: TGTGCCAGCAGTGAGCAACGCCCTGCGGGCAGTTCATACTTC.

The rearrangement joins TRBV5-4 to TRBJ2-5; the D gene is possibly TRBD1 (6 bases). The J call is doubtful: the DNA matches TRBJ2-7 better. The CDR3 length is 14 residues. Looked up from germline, CDR1 is SGHNT and CDR2 is YYREEE (reference sequence). For the CDR3, the DNA is TGTGCCAGCAGCAGGGAATCAGGGGCGGGCGAGCAGTACTTC. It encodes CASSRESGAGEQYF.

This clone came up once. The CDR3 here is CASSAQGVITEAFF. CDR3 DNA: TGTGCCAGTAGTGCACAGGGGGTTATCACTGAAGCTTTCTTT. The chain uses TRBV19 and TRBJ1-1; 8 bases line up with TRBD1. The CDR3 has 14 residues. Trimming cost V 5 bases and J 4 bases; bases outside gene matches: 6. Germline CDR1 reads LNHDA; CDR2 reads SQIVND (reference sequence). The variable domain in full, with the rest retrieved from reference TRBV19 and TRBJ1-1, is DGGITQSPKYLFRKEGQNVTLSCEQNLNHDAMYWYRQDPGQGLRLIYYSQIVNDFQKGDIAEGYSVSREKKESFPLTVTSAQKNPTAFYLCASSAQGVITEAFFGQGTRLTVV.